The present TCR beta chain was sequenced within a study of shared clonotypes between healthy human individuals. The junction had 9 bases not matched to a gene; V was cut back by 7 bases and J by 0 bases. CDR1 MDHEN and CDR2 SYDVKM come from the germline V gene. This CDR3 has 17 residues. Each replicate PCR on the sorted subsets used approximately 180 ng DNA (roughly 27,000 T cell genomes). Clones were read by immunoSEQ multiplex PCR, and TCRdb kept only the in-frame ones, dropping some. The sample contains around 650,000 clones, approximately 96% of which appear only once. The naive CD8 subset, CD45RO-negative cells positively selected for CCR7, excluded terminally differentiated effector memory CD45RA+ cells.

The V and J genes are TRBV28 and TRBJ2-5; 12 bases are a match to TRBD2. The sequence derives from a woman in her twenties or thirties in good health. The source material was naive CD8+ T cells sorted from blood. The CDR3 reads CASKNGLAGRYQETQYF. The CDR3 region has the DNA TGTGCCAGCAAAAACGGACTAGCGGGACGGTACCAAGAGACCCAGTACTTC.